The 30 T cell receptor beta chains given below trace back to one sample, sequenced in a study of OX40 agonist ivuxolimab in advanced cancers. Repertoires were generated with immunoSEQ multiplex PCR, while TCRdb's copy carries only in-frame clones and drops some. The data contain approximately 97,000 clones, 86% of them singletons. Sequenced here: CD4+ or CD8+ T cells sorted from blood, sampled in a trial of the OX40 agonist ivuxolimab. All receptors derive from an adult with an advanced solid tumor such as melanoma, head and neck, liver or kidney cancer.

Here the CDR3 reads CASSKKRAVGSNQPQHF. The CDR3, as DNA: TGTGCCAGCAGCAAAAAAAGGGCAGTAGGGAGCAATCAGCCCCAGCATTTT. This chain uses TRBV21-1 with TRBJ1-5. TRBV21-1 has pseudogene status. The CDR3 is 17 residues long.

The CDR3 region has the DNA TGCGCCAGCAGCTTGTATGGGAGGGACACTGAAGCTTTCTTT. It is translated as CASSLYGRDTEAFF. The chain employs TRBV5-1 and TRBJ1-1; D remains ambiguous. V was clipped by 1 base and J by 3 bases, with 10 bases between them. CDR3 size: 14 residues. CDR1 is SGHRS and CDR2 is YFSETQ in the germline V gene.

The rearrangement links TRBV5-6 to TRBJ2-1; TRBD1 or TRBD2 may be the D gene (5 bases each). The ends were cut back, 4 bases at V and 8 bases at J, with 13 bases in the middle. Germline CDR1 is SGHDT and CDR2 is YYEEEE. CDR3 length: 13 residues. The CDR3: CASSLGTSDEQFF. CDR3 DNA: TGTGCCAGCAGCCTAGGGACCAGCGATGAGCAGTTCTTC.

The chain is built from TRBV7-9 and TRBJ1-1; possible D gene TRBD1, 5 bases. The V end was cut by 6 bases, the J end by 1 base, with 12 bases between. The CDR3 loop spans 14 amino acids. Germline values: CDR1 SEHNR, CDR2 FQNEAQ (reference sequence). The CDR3 DNA follows: TGTGCCAGCAGTTACTTCCAGGGGAACACTGAAGCTTTCTTT. This sequence encodes CASSYFQGNTEAFF. Full variable domain (remainder filled in from reference TRBV7-9 and TRBJ1-1): DTGVSQNPRHKITKRGQNVTFRCDPISEHNRLYWYRQTLGQGPEFLTYFQNEAQLEKSRLLSDRFSAERPKGSFSTLEIQRTEQGDSAMYLCASSYFQGNTEAFFGQGTRLTVV.

The V call is TRBV6-5, the J call TRBJ2-1; TRBD2 might be the D (6 bases). V was shortened by 6 bases and J by 3 bases, with 6 bases between the two germline ends. The CDR3 consists of 12 residues. The germline V gene encodes CDR1 MNHEY and CDR2 SVGAGI. The CDR3 DNA reads TGTGCCAGCAGGACTAGCTACAATGAGCAGTTCTTC. Residues: CASRTSYNEQFF.

The chain combines TRBV9 with TRBJ2-5; TRBD2 is a possible D gene (5 bases). Between the trimmed V and J ends, which lost 1 base and 3 bases, there was a span of 19 bases. This CDR3 region has 17 residues. Germline lookup yields CDR1 SGDLS and CDR2 YYNGEE. Here the CDR3 DNA reads TGTGCCAGCAGCGTAAATCCATACCGAAACGGGGAAGAGACCCAGTACTTC. Its protein is CASSVNPYRNGEETQYF.

The chain joins TRBV11-2 to TRBJ1-1; D is unclear. Germline-derived CDR1 and CDR2 are SGHAT and FQNNGV. Trimming removed 0 bases at V and 0 bases at J, with 11 bases between. This CDR3 is 16 amino acids long. CDR3 bases: TGTGCCAGCAGCTTAGACGCCAGGCGGGTGAACACTGAAGCTTTCTTT. This sequence encodes CASSLDARRVNTEAFF.

This clone occurred once. The rearrangement joins TRBV4-1 to TRBJ1-1; 9 bases are shared with TRBD1. J lost 6 bases, V lost 1 base, and 0 bases had no gene match. The CDR3 is 13 residues long. In germline, CDR1 is MGHRA, CDR2 YSYEKL. The CDR3 sequence is CASSQGDRAEAFF. DNA for the CDR3: TGCGCCAGCAGCCAAGGGGACAGGGCTGAAGCTTTCTTT.

V usage is TRBV5-1 and J usage is TRBJ2-1, with 10 nucleotides matching TRBD2. V lost 0 bases and J lost 10; bases outside the gene matches: 10. The CDR3 has 16 residues. The germline V gene encodes CDR1 SGHRS and CDR2 YFSETQ. The CDR3 bases are TGCGCCAGCAGCTTGGTACCTAGCGGGGGCGGGACGGAGCAGTTCTTC. Protein: CASSLVPSGGGTEQFF.

The rearrangement uses TRBV19 and TRBJ1-2; TRBD1 agrees at 7 bases. V lost 6 bases, J lost 10 bases, and 11 bases stayed unmatched. Germline V gene data show CDR1 as LNHDA and CDR2 as SQIVND (reference sequence). CDR3 size: 13 residues. The CDR3 DNA follows: TGTGCCAGTAGCCTAACAGGGGATTGGTACTACACCTTC. Its translation is CASSLTGDWYYTF.

V is TRBV18 and J is TRBJ2-1; TRBD2 might be the D (6 bases). V lost 8 bases, J lost 3 bases, and 17 bases lay in between. CDR1 is KGHSH, CDR2 LQKENI, per germline. The CDR3 length is 15 residues. For the CDR3, the DNA is TGTGCCAGCGCCACAGGAGGGAGCGTCTACAATGAGCAGTTCTTC. It is translated as CASATGGSVYNEQFF.

The V call is TRBV6-5, the J call TRBJ1-1; D gene uncertain. The CDR3 totals 16 residues. CDR1 is MNHEY, CDR2 SVGAGI, per germline. V lost 0 bases to trimming and J lost 11 bases, with 22 bases between them. CDR3 protein: CASSYSKNRVGKAAFF. In DNA, the CDR3 is TGTGCCAGCAGTTACTCGAAGAACCGGGTCGGAAAAGCGGCTTTCTTT.

The V and J genes are TRBV19 and TRBJ2-7; the match to TRBD1 covers 9 bases. V was pared by 3 bases and J by 2 bases, with 5 bases of the junction left unmatched. Germline loops: CDR1 LNHDA, CDR2 SQIVND (reference sequence). The CDR3 loop spans 15 amino acids. CDR3 nucleotide sequence: TGTGCCAGTAGTATTGGGACAGGGCGTCCCTACGAGCAGTACTTC. Its protein is CASSIGTGRPYEQYF.

This clone has just a few counts. This chain joins TRBV5-1 and TRBJ1-2; possible D gene TRBD1, 6 bases. Germline loops: CDR1 SGHRS, CDR2 YFSETQ. Trimming took off 4 bases at V and 3 bases at J, with 16 bases between the two ends. There are 15 residues in the CDR3. As DNA, the CDR3 is TGCGCCAGCAGCCTTACAGGGACGATCGACTATGGCTACACCTTC. It is translated as CASSLTGTIDYGYTF.

This clone was counted between two and nine times. The chain uses TRBV30 and TRBJ1-3; D is undetermined. The germline V gene encodes CDR1 GTSNPN and CDR2 SVGIG (reference sequence). Trimming removed 0 bases from V and 3 bases from J, with 3 bases in between. The CDR3 extends over 12 amino acids. The CDR3 nucleotides read TGTGCCTGGAGTGTACATGGAAACACCATATATTTT. This sequence encodes CAWSVHGNTIYF. Based on the CDR3 plus reference TRBV30 and TRBJ1-3, the full variable domain is SQTIHQWPATLVQPVGSPLSLECTVEGTSNPNLYWYRQAAGRGLQLLFYSVGIGQISSEVPQNLSASRPQDRQFILSSKKLLLSDSGFYLCAWSVHGNTIYFGEGSWLTVV.

The J gene is TRBJ2-7, the V gene TRBV19, with D unclear. CDR3 length: 14 amino acids. V was trimmed by 1 base and J by 0 bases, leaving 7 bases between them. CDR1 LNHDA and CDR2 SQIVND come from the germline V gene (reference sequence). CDR3 sequence: CASSIASDSYEQYF. The CDR3 nucleotides are TGTGCCAGTAGTATAGCGAGTGACTCCTACGAGCAGTACTTC.

In its sample, this clone was seen a few times. The chain has TRBV2 and TRBJ1-2, with 7 bases aligning to TRBD1. Trimming at V came to 6 bases and at J to 5 bases, leaving 15 bases not matched to a gene. The CDR3 is 16 residues long. The germline gives CDR1 SNHLY, CDR2 FYNNEI. CDR3 in DNA: TGTGCCAGCAGCTATGACAGGGAGGGAACGGGGTATGGCTACACCTTC. Translating it yields CASSYDREGTGYGYTF.

This clone has only a few counts. One end of the junction fails to match germline, which may point to a read error. The CDR3 DNA follows: TGTGCCAGCAGTTTAGGATTTTCACCCCTCCACTTT. Encoded protein: CASSLGFSPLHF. This chain links TRBV7-8 with TRBJ1-6; no clear D. From germline, CDR1 is SGHVS and CDR2 FQNEAQ. This CDR3 is 12 amino acids long.

This rearrangement joins TRBV7-2 to TRBJ1-4; D gene ambiguous. There are 14 residues in the CDR3. CDR1 SGHTA and CDR2 FQGNSA come from the germline V gene. Trimming removed 2 bases from V and 8 bases from J, with 12 bases in between. The CDR3 sequence: CASSLSLLGEKLFF. Here the CDR3 DNA reads TGTGCCAGCAGCTTAAGTCTATTGGGGGAAAAACTGTTTTTT.

The CDR3 region has the DNA TGTGCCAGCAGCTTAGGCCAGTTAACAGTGGGCACTGAAGCTTTCTTT. The encoded protein is CASSLGQLTVGTEAFF. The V and J genes are TRBV7-2 and TRBJ1-1; D uncertain. V was trimmed by 1 base and J by 4 bases, leaving 16 bases between them. The CDR3 sequence is 16 residues long. The germline V gene has CDR1 SGHTA and CDR2 FQGNSA.

This chain connects TRBV6-6 to TRBJ2-2, with D unresolved. Germline CDR1 MNHNY, CDR2 SVGAGI (reference sequence). The V end was cut by 2 bases, the J end by 3 bases, with 10 bases between. CDR3 length: 15 residues. The CDR3 DNA reads as TGTGCCAGCAGTTACCACGGACGGGACACCGGGGAGCTGTTTTTT. Protein product: CASSYHGRDTGELFF.

The chain recombines TRBV19 with TRBJ1-1; 9 bases fit TRBD1. From germline, CDR1 is LNHDA and CDR2 SQIVND (reference sequence). This CDR3 is built from 15 residues. The CDR3 loop is CAPRQGGGMNTEAFF. CDR3 coding DNA: TGTGCACCTAGACAGGGGGGAGGTATGAACACTGAAGCTTTCTTT.

The chain carries TRBV11-2 and TRBJ2-2; 10 bases are shared with TRBD2. Losses at the gene ends were 0 bases for V and 1 base for J; bases not matched to a gene: 5. CDR3 size: 18 residues. The germline CDR1 and CDR2 sequences are SGHAT and FQNNGV. CDR3 coding DNA: TGTGCCAGCAGCTTAGATCCCGGACTAGCGGAGAACACCGGGGAGCTGTTTTTT. It yields the protein CASSLDPGLAENTGELFF.

The chain couples TRBV5-8 to TRBJ2-2; no clear D. V dropped 0 bases and J dropped 4 bases, with 10 bases sitting between them. Germline V gene sequence: CDR1 SGHTS, CDR2 YDEGEE. The CDR3 has 15 residues. The CDR3 reads CASSLAVGSTGELFF. In nucleotides, the CDR3 is TGTGCCAGCAGCTTGGCCGTTGGGTCCACCGGGGAGCTGTTTTTT.

The J gene is TRBJ1-2, the V gene TRBV5-1; 7 bases line up with TRBD1. After removal of 6 bases from V and 0 bases from J, the junction contained 8 bases not matched to a gene. Germline lookup yields CDR1 SGHRS and CDR2 YFSETQ. CDR3 length: 15 residues. This CDR3 is CASMAGDSPNYGYTF. In DNA, the CDR3 is TGCGCCAGCATGGCGGGGGACAGCCCTAACTATGGCTACACCTTC.

The rearrangement links TRBV10-3 to TRBJ2-5, with 14 bases lining up with TRBD2. Per the germline V gene, CDR1 is ENHRY and CDR2 is SYGVKD. The CDR3 has 16 residues. With V trimmed by 6 bases and J by 3 bases, 6 bases remained unmatched. CDR3 sequence reads: CAISKGLAGVEETQYF. The CDR3 DNA reads as TGTGCCATCAGCAAGGGACTAGCGGGAGTAGAAGAGACCCAGTACTTC.

The V call is TRBV6-5, the J call TRBJ1-4, with D maybe TRBD1 (5 bases). The germline CDR1 and CDR2 sequences are MNHEY and SVGAGI. Trimming took 6 bases from V and 10 from J, leaving 9 bases between them. There are 11 residues in the CDR3. The CDR3 DNA is TGTGCCAGCAGCCGTGGGGGAAAACTGTTTTTT. Protein: CASSRGGKLFF.

The J gene is TRBJ1-1, the V gene TRBV18; D unresolved. Trimming removed 3 bases from V and 7 bases from J, with 6 bases in between. The CDR3 sequence is 11 residues long. The germline CDR1 and CDR2 sequences are KGHSH and LQKENI. DNA for the CDR3: TGTGCCAGCTCACCGGGCCGTGAAGCTTTCTTT. Its protein product is CASSPGREAFF.

In regard to this clone: The junction departs from germline at one end; a sequencing error may be responsible. The chain links TRBV7-7 to TRBJ2-5; 10 nucleotides match TRBD1. Germline V gives CDR1 SSHAT, CDR2 FNYEAQ (reference sequence). This CDR3 is 13 amino acids long. The CDR3 DNA reads as TGTGCTAGCAGCTTAAGGACAGGGGGGACCCAGTACTTC. Translation: CASSLRTGGTQYF.

V and J are TRBV7-3 and TRBJ1-4; D possibly corresponds to TRBD1 (5 bases). CDR1 SGHTA and CDR2 FQGTGA come from the germline V gene. Trimming removed 4 bases from V and 0 bases from J, with 9 bases in between. The CDR3 contains 15 residues. The CDR3 DNA is TGTGCCAGCAGCTCCACAGGTTCAACTAATGAAAAACTGTTTTTT. Translating gives CASSSTGSTNEKLFF. The entire variable domain, with the rest obtained from reference TRBV7-3 and TRBJ1-4, is as follows: GAGVSQTPSNKVTEKGKYVELRCDPISGHTALYWYRQSLGQGPEFLIYFQGTGAADDSGLPNDRFFAVRPEGSVSTLKIQRTERGDSAVYLCASSSTGSTNEKLFFGSGTQLSVL.